Listed below are T cell receptor beta chains from one sample, sequenced in a study of CD8+ T cells in alopecia areata. Profiling relied on immunoSEQ multiplex PCR, and the TCRdb table lists in-frame clones only, not all of them. The sample records about 180,000 clones, about 51% being singletons. The sequencing here drew on CD8+ T cells sorted from blood, taken at approximately week 52, from a patient treated with tofacitinib. These TCRs come from a human donor with alopecia areata. The CDR3 runs from the conserved cysteine through the conserved F or W. The D gene is left open where the match is weak. Size is omitted from some rows. Given values are once, few, many or a class for expanded clones.

abundance: .; v_gene: TRBV2; d_gene: .; j_gene: TRBJ2-3; CDR3aa: CASSLSELRTDTQYF; CDR3nt: TGTGCCAGCAGTTTAAGTGAGTTGAGGACAGATACGCAGTATTTT
abundance: few; v_gene: TRBV5-1; d_gene: .; j_gene: TRBJ2-7; CDR3aa: CASSLQVSYEQYF; CDR3nt: TGCGCCAGCAGCTTGCAGGTTTCCTACGAGCAGTACTTC
abundance: few; v_gene: TRBV5-4; d_gene: TRBD1; j_gene: TRBJ2-6; CDR3aa: CASSRDRGSGANVLTF; CDR3nt: TGTGCCAGCAGCAGGGACAGAGGCTCTGGGGCCAACGTCCTGACTTTC
abundance: few; v_gene: TRBV10-2; d_gene: .; j_gene: TRBJ1-5; CDR3aa: CASSDAGQPQHF; CDR3nt: TGCGCCAGCAGTGACGCGGGTCAGCCCCAGCATTTT
abundance: .; v_gene: TRBV4-3; d_gene: .; j_gene: TRBJ2-1; CDR3aa: CASSQESAGIPYNEQFF; CDR3nt: TGCGCCAGCAGCCAAGAGTCGGCAGGGATCCCCTACAATGAGCAGTTCTTC
abundance: .; v_gene: TRBV30; d_gene: .; j_gene: TRBJ2-1; CDR3aa: CAWSGLIGITYNEQFF; CDR3nt: TGTGCCTGGAGCGGCCTAATCGGGATTACCTACAATGAGCAGTTCTTC
abundance: few; v_gene: TRBV27; d_gene: .; j_gene: TRBJ2-6; CDR3aa: CASSLVLARGANVLTF; CDR3nt: TGTGCCAGCAGTTTGGTCCTAGCTCGCGGGGCCAACGTCCTGACTTTC
abundance: .; v_gene: TRBV2; d_gene: .; j_gene: TRBJ2-3; CDR3aa: CASSGLGGVNTDTQYF; CDR3nt: TGTGCCAGCAGTGGGCTTGGCGGGGTTAACACAGATACGCAGTATTTT
abundance: .; v_gene: TRBV29-1; d_gene: .; j_gene: TRBJ2-3; CDR3aa: CSVEDPVRGHTDTQYF; CDR3nt: TGCAGCGTTGAAGATCCGGTAAGGGGCCACACAGATACGCAGTATTTT
abundance: .; v_gene: TRBV7-6; d_gene: .; j_gene: TRBJ2-7; CDR3aa: CASSARGDGSSYEQYF; CDR3nt: TGTGCCAGCAGCGCAAGGGGGGATGGAAGCTCCTACGAGCAGTACTTC
abundance: few; v_gene: TRBV18; d_gene: .; j_gene: TRBJ2-7; CDR3aa: CASSPSLYEQYF; CDR3nt: TGTGCCAGCTCACCGTCCCTCTACGAGCAGTACTTC
abundance: .; v_gene: TRBV5-5; d_gene: TRBD2; j_gene: TRBJ2-3; CDR3aa: CASSYGGLAGTDTQYF; CDR3nt: TGTGCCAGCAGTTATGGGGGACTAGCGGGGACAGATACGCAGTATTTT
abundance: .; v_gene: TRBV7-9; d_gene: .; j_gene: TRBJ2-4; CDR3aa: CASTKGGGLAKNIQYF; CDR3nt: TGTGCCAGCACCAAAGGGGGGGGCTTGGCCAAAAACATTCAGTACTTC
abundance: few; v_gene: TRBV7-9; d_gene: .; j_gene: TRBJ2-3; CDR3aa: CASSPPMSTDTQYF; CDR3nt: TGTGCCAGCAGCCCGCCGATGAGTACAGATACGCAGTATTTT
abundance: few; v_gene: TRBV21-1; d_gene: .; j_gene: TRBJ1-1; CDR3aa: CASSETGSEAFF; CDR3nt: TGTGCCAGCAGCGAGACAGGCTCTGAAGCTTTCTTT
abundance: .; v_gene: TRBV30; d_gene: .; j_gene: TRBJ1-2; CDR3aa: CAWSSTGLDYGYTF; CDR3nt: TGTGCCTGGAGTTCGACAGGCCTGGACTATGGCTACACCTTC
abundance: .; v_gene: TRBV27; d_gene: .; j_gene: TRBJ2-6; CDR3aa: CASSGNRDESGANVLTF; CDR3nt: TGTGCCAGCAGCGGTAACAGGGACGAATCTGGGGCCAACGTCCTGACTTTC
abundance: .; v_gene: TRBV7-8; d_gene: TRBD1; j_gene: TRBJ2-3; CDR3aa: CASSNLQGAEDTQYF; CDR3nt: TGTGCCAGCAGCAACCTACAGGGGGCGGAAGATACGCAGTATTTT
abundance: few; v_gene: TRBV4-1; d_gene: .; j_gene: TRBJ2-7; CDR3aa: CASSQEQFSLRDF; CDR3nt: TGCGCCAGCAGCCAAGAACAGTTCTCCTTGAGAGACTTC
abundance: .; v_gene: TRBV30; d_gene: .; j_gene: TRBJ1-1; CDR3aa: CACRRVFGTEAFF; CDR3nt: TGTGCCTGCCGGAGGGTCTTCGGCACTGAAGCTTTCTTT
abundance: few; v_gene: TRBV12-5; d_gene: TRBD2; j_gene: TRBJ2-5; CDR3aa: CASGPGLAGGYQETQYF; CDR3nt: TGTGCTAGTGGTCCTGGACTAGCGGGGGGCTACCAAGAGACCCAGTACTTC
abundance: .; v_gene: TRBV14; d_gene: .; j_gene: TRBJ2-7; CDR3aa: CASSPQRSYEQYF; CDR3nt: TGTGCCAGCAGCCCCCAGCGCTCCTACGAGCAGTACTTC
abundance: few; v_gene: TRBV4-3; d_gene: .; j_gene: TRBJ1-2; CDR3aa: CASSPNLGGYEAIYGYTF; CDR3nt: TGCGCCAGCAGCCCAAACCTCGGAGGGTACGAGGCTATCTATGGCTACACCTTC
abundance: few; v_gene: TRBV10-3; d_gene: TRBD1; j_gene: TRBJ2-1; CDR3aa: CAISGPGQGFEQFF; CDR3nt: TGTGCCATCAGTGGGCCGGGACAGGGGTTTGAGCAGTTCTTC
abundance: .; v_gene: TRBV6-6; d_gene: .; j_gene: TRBJ2-7; CDR3aa: CASSYGTNHYEQYF; CDR3nt: TGTGCCAGCAGTTACGGGACCAACCACTACGAGCAGTACTTC
abundance: .; v_gene: TRBV5-6; d_gene: TRBD1; j_gene: TRBJ1-2; CDR3aa: CASSARTGYGYTF; CDR3nt: TGTGCCAGCAGCGCTCGGACAGGGTATGGCTACACCTTC
abundance: .; v_gene: TRBV4-1; d_gene: TRBD1; j_gene: TRBJ2-7; CDR3aa: CASSQGLIRDSSYEQYF; CDR3nt: TGCGCCAGCAGCCAAGGTCTCATCAGGGACAGCTCCTACGAGCAGTACTTC
abundance: few; v_gene: TRBV5-1; d_gene: .; j_gene: TRBJ1-2; CDR3aa: CATRTGGAHKGNYGYTF; CDR3nt: TGCGCCACCCGAACGGGCGGTGCTCACAAGGGTAACTATGGCTACACCTTC
abundance: .; v_gene: TRBV5-1; d_gene: TRBD1; j_gene: TRBJ2-1; CDR3aa: CASSSPDRGNEQFF; CDR3nt: TGCGCCAGCAGCTCCCCGGACAGGGGGAATGAGCAGTTCTTC